The T cell receptor (beta chain) under discussion was sequenced for a study of blood T cell repertoires in COVID-19. Study-wide background: T cells, B-cell-depleted T cells, or PBMCs supplied cDNA or gDNA.

The ends were cut back, 1 base at V and 8 bases at J, with 9 bases in the middle. The CDR3 runs 12 residues. The V gene's germline CDR1 is LGHDT and CDR2 YNNKEL (reference sequence). The protocol was immunoSEQ multiplex PCR, while the TCRdb copy is restricted to in-frame clones and leaves out a portion. The sample has some 200,000 clones, around 92% seen once. The sample comprised peripheral blood. The clonotype comes from a young man with acute or convalescent COVID-19. V and J are TRBV3-1 (or the pseudogene TRBV3-2) and TRBJ2-7, with unresolved D. This CDR3 is CASSQVSSKQYF. The CDR3 DNA reads TGTGCCAGCAGCCAAGTTTCCAGTAAGCAGTACTTC.